This T cell receptor (beta chain) was profiled in a study of CD8+ T cells in alopecia areata. The CDR3 spans 16 residues. The V and J ends lost 3 bases and 0 bases respectively, with 14 bases between them. Germline V gene data show CDR1 as GTSNPN and CDR2 as SVGIG (reference sequence). TCR sequencing used cDNA made by reverse transcription of extracted RNA. Sequencing was performed with immunoSEQ multiplex PCR; in TCRdb, only in-frame clones are kept and a portion is missing. Of roughly 220,000 clones listed, roughly two fifths are singletons. Treatment specified: oral pan-JAK inhibitor, 5-10 mg twice daily.

The rearrangement uses TRBV30 and TRBJ2-2; the D is unclear. The specimen was CD4+ T cells sorted from blood, collected at approximately week 30, from a patient treated with tofacitinib. This clonotype was obtained from a human donor with alopecia areata. The DNA of the CDR3 is TGTGCCTGGAGACTTTCGGGCCAGCCGAACACCGGGGAGCTGTTTTTT. It yields the protein CAWRLSGQPNTGELFF. The entire variable domain, with the rest obtained from reference TRBV30 and TRBJ2-2, is as follows: SQTIHQWPATLVQPVGSPLSLECTVEGTSNPNLYWYRQAAGRGLQLLFYSVGIGQISSEVPQNLSASRPQDRQFILSSKKLLLSDSGFYLCAWRLSGQPNTGELFFGEGSRLTVL.